A single sample is the source of the 27 T cell receptor beta chains below, sequenced in a study of PD-1 blockade in mismatch repair-deficient tumors listed by TCRdb under 2017. The method was the immunoSEQ multiplex PCR assay. Held by TCRdb, this immuneACCESS table contains in-frame sequences only and omits some clones. Under half of the omission traces to an unresolved V gene where checked; the cause of the rest is unknown. Present in this sample are approximately 120,000 clones, about 86% of which were seen just once. The ten largest clones add up to about 13% of the sample. Sample: peripheral blood, taken 44 weeks after starting pembrolizumab. Receptors originate from an adult with mismatch repair-deficient cancer.

This sequence joins TRBV5-1 and TRBJ2-1, with 7 bases identical to TRBD2. The CDR3 spans 14 residues. J was trimmed by 5 bases and V by 7 bases; bases with no gene match: 9. Germline V gives CDR1 SGHRS, CDR2 YFSETQ. CDR3: CASARTRSNNEQFF. The DNA for the CDR3 is TGCGCCAGCGCCCGGACTAGGAGCAACAATGAGCAGTTCTTC.

The table lists this clone with a count of one. The V gene is TRBV7-6, the J gene TRBJ2-1; the match to TRBD2 covers 9 bases. Germline CDR1 and CDR2: SGHVS and FNYEAQ. Trimming at V came to 5 bases and at J to 1 base, leaving 3 bases not matched to a gene. This CDR3 is built from 15 residues. DNA for the CDR3: TGTGCCAGCAGCGTTAGCGGGAGTTCCTACAATGAGCAGTTCTTC. Translation: CASSVSGSSYNEQFF.

V usage is TRBV10-3 and J usage is TRBJ2-2; the D gene is possibly TRBD1 (5 bases). Trimming took 2 bases from V and 6 from J, leaving 16 bases between them. CDR1 and CDR2 from the germline V gene are ENHRY and SYGVKD. The CDR3 spans 16 residues. The DNA of the CDR3 is TGTGCCATCAGTGAGGACAGCTACCCAGGAGCCGGGGAGCTGTTTTTT. Protein: CAISEDSYPGAGELFF.

The chain uses TRBV5-1 and TRBJ1-1; 7 bases align to TRBD1. The CDR3 spans 16 residues. Losses at the gene ends were 5 bases for V and 2 bases for J; bases not matched to a gene: 12. Germline CDR1 reads SGHRS; CDR2 reads YFSETQ. CDR3 in amino acids: CASSRRQRGQNTEAFF. The CDR3 coding sequence is TGCGCCAGCAGTCGCAGACAAAGGGGGCAAAACACTGAAGCTTTCTTT.

In its sample, this clone was seen a few times. The CDR3 nucleotides read TGTGCCAGCAGCCAAGAACTGGGCCCCTACGAGCAGTACTTC. Protein product: CASSQELGPYEQYF. The chain carries TRBV4-2 and TRBJ2-7; D remains ambiguous. Germline V gene lookup returns CDR1 LGHNA and CDR2 YNFKEQ. The V gene lost 0 bases and the J gene lost 2 bases, with 8 bases spanning the gap. The CDR3 is made up of 14 amino acids.

The rearrangement uses TRBV25-1 and TRBJ2-2; maybe TRBD2 (6 bases). CDR1 is MGHDK, CDR2 SYGVNS, per germline. The V gene lost 6 bases and the J gene lost 0 bases, with 14 bases spanning the gap. The CDR3 runs 16 residues. The CDR3 spells CASREGKGANTGELFF. As DNA, the CDR3 is TGTGCCAGCAGGGAGGGGAAGGGCGCGAACACCGGGGAGCTGTTTTTT.

The gene calls are TRBV9 and TRBJ2-1; maybe TRBD2 (5 bases). The V end was cut by 2 bases, the J end by 8 bases, with 11 bases between. The CDR3 runs to 13 residues. Germline V gives CDR1 SGDLS, CDR2 YYNGEE. The CDR3 region is CASSVDTRDEQFF. CDR3 bases: TGTGCCAGCAGCGTGGATACTAGAGATGAGCAGTTCTTC.

This rearrangement joins TRBV4-3 to TRBJ1-2, with D uncertain. Deletions cut 4 bases from V and 8 bases from J, with 8 bases between. Germline CDR1 reads LGHNA; CDR2 reads YSLEER. The CDR3 contains 11 residues. CDR3 nucleotide sequence: TGCGCCAGCAGCCGCGGCTGGGGCTACACCTTC. Protein: CASSRGWGYTF.

The chain has TRBV11-2 and TRBJ2-7, with a tentative D call TRBD2 (6 bases). The CDR3 loop spans 15 amino acids. Germline V gene sequence: CDR1 SGHAT, CDR2 FQNNGV. Trimming left V 2 bases short and J 7 bases short, with 18 bases between. Written as DNA, the CDR3 is TGTGCCAGCAGCTTAATTAGCGGTGGGGCTGAAGAGCAGTACTTC. Its protein is CASSLISGGAEEQYF.

The chain employs TRBV7-2 and TRBJ2-6; D remains ambiguous. V lost 5 bases and J 2 bases, leaving 10 bases between the germline ends. The CDR3 extends over 15 amino acids. The germline CDR1 and CDR2 sequences are SGHTA and FQGNSA. CDR3 bases: TGTGCCAGCAGCCCGCGTAAGACTGGGGCCAACGTCCTGACTTTC. Translation: CASSPRKTGANVLTF.

The V call is TRBV10-3, the J call TRBJ1-5; 11 nucleotides match TRBD1. The J segment lost 3 bases and the V segment lost 3 bases, leaving 7 bases of the junction unmatched. The CDR3 loop spans 17 amino acids. Germline CDR1 is ENHRY and CDR2 is SYGVKD. CDR3 nucleotides: TGTGCCATCAGTGACGATGAGGACAGGGGGCACAATCAGCCCCAGCATTTT. It yields the protein CAISDDEDRGHNQPQHF.

This clone was found once. The chain uses TRBV5-1 and TRBJ2-7, with 12 bases matching TRBD2. This CDR3 has 16 residues. Unmatched junction bases numbered 6, after V lost 1 base and J lost 4 bases. Germline values: CDR1 SGHRS, CDR2 YFSETQ. CDR3 sequence (DNA): TGCGCCAGCAGCTTGCCCACTAGCGGGAGGTCGTACGAGCAGTACTTC. Its protein product is CASSLPTSGRSYEQYF.

Points on this clone: At one end, the junction sequence differs from germline, possibly due to a read error. The chain has TRBV5-4 and TRBJ2-1; D unresolved. This CDR3 comprises 15 residues. In germline, CDR1 is SGHNT, CDR2 YYREEE (reference sequence). The CDR3 protein is CASSQVANPYNEQFF. Here the CDR3 DNA reads TGCGCCAGCAGCCAAGTAGCTAACCCCTACAATGAGCAGTTCTTC.

The chain uses TRBV4-1 and TRBJ1-1; 7 bases match TRBD1. The CDR3 has 18 residues. V lost 3 bases and J lost 0; bases outside the gene matches: 13. Per the germline V gene, CDR1 is MGHRA and CDR2 is YSYEKL. DNA of the CDR3: TGCGCCAGCAGCCAGGTCCTCCTTAACAGGGGAATGAACACTGAAGCTTTCTTT. Protein sequence: CASSQVLLNRGMNTEAFF.

The chain links TRBV30 to TRBJ2-7, with D perhaps TRBD1 (6 bases). The V gene's germline CDR1 is GTSNPN and CDR2 SVGIG (reference sequence). V lost 3 bases and J lost 4, with 19 bases in between. CDR3 size: 15 residues. CDR3 in amino acids: CAWRVRRDIGYEQYF. The CDR3 bases are TGTGCCTGGAGGGTGAGACGGGACATAGGATACGAGCAGTACTTC.

The chain has TRBV27 and TRBJ2-7; a possible D gene is TRBD2 (6 bases). V dropped 11 bases and J dropped 5 bases, with 22 bases sitting between them. CDR3 length: 14 amino acids. Germline V CDR1 and CDR2: MNHEY, SMNVEV (reference sequence). The CDR3 sequence: CASRHRDLGNEQYF. CDR3 DNA sequence: TGTGCCTCTCGTCATCGGGACTTAGGGAACGAGCAGTACTTC.

This chain uses TRBV7-3 with TRBJ2-7, with 12 positions matching TRBD2. With 4 bases clipped from V and 6 bases from J, the junction kept 7 bases outside the gene matches. Germline CDR1 is SGHTA and CDR2 is FQGTGA. This CDR3 spans 15 amino acids. CDR3 sequence: CASSSETSGRGEQYF. CDR3 nucleotides: TGTGCCAGCAGCTCCGAGACTAGCGGGAGAGGCGAGCAGTACTTC.

This clone was recorded a few times. The chain employs TRBV7-3 and TRBJ2-7, with D maybe TRBD2 (6 bases). Germline-derived CDR1 and CDR2 are SGHTA and FQGTGA. The CDR3 totals 15 residues. Trimming shortened V by 2 bases and J by 1 base, and 12 bases separated the two germline ends. The CDR3 loop is CASSLEAGPSYEQYF. In DNA form, the CDR3 reads TGTGCCAGCAGCTTAGAGGCGGGACCTTCCTACGAGCAGTACTTC.

This clone is a singleton in its sample. The chain uses TRBV6-6 and TRBJ2-7; TRBD1 is a possible D gene (6 bases). Germline V gene sequence: CDR1 MNHNY, CDR2 SVGAGI (reference sequence). CDR3 length equals 16 residues. The V and J ends lost 0 bases and 2 bases respectively, with 14 bases between them. The CDR3 spells CASSYSLGGFAYEQYF. The CDR3 bases are TGTGCCAGCAGTTACTCGTTAGGGGGATTCGCCTACGAGCAGTACTTC.

V usage is TRBV6-1 and J usage is TRBJ2-3; 10 bases map to TRBD1. CDR1 MNHNS and CDR2 SASEGT come from the germline V gene. V trimming: 3 bases; J trimming: 2 bases; junction bases outside the gene matches: 2. This CDR3 has 15 residues. Here the CDR3 reads CASSEDRGATDTQYF. In nucleotides, the CDR3 is TGTGCCAGCAGTGAGGACAGGGGGGCCACAGATACGCAGTATTTT.

The CDR3 coding sequence is TGCGCCAGCAGCTTGGAGGGATGGAATGAAAAACTGTTTTTT. Protein sequence: CASSLEGWNEKLFF. The V gene is TRBV5-1, the J gene TRBJ1-4; no clear D gene. The CDR3 is 14 amino acids. Germline lookup yields CDR1 SGHRS and CDR2 YFSETQ. Trimming took off 0 bases at V and 5 bases at J, with 8 bases between the two ends. Based on the CDR3 plus reference TRBV5-1 and TRBJ1-4, the full variable domain is KAGVTQTPRYLIKTRGQQVTLSCSPISGHRSVSWYQQTPGQGLQFLFEYFSETQRNKGNFPGRFSGRQFSNSRSEMNVSTLELGDSALYLCASSLEGWNEKLFFGSGTQLSVL.

With regard to this clone: A junction boundary mismatches the germline segment, possibly from a read error. The J gene is TRBJ1-1, the V gene TRBV30; D is possibly TRBD1 (5 bases). CDR1 is GTSNPN, CDR2 SVGIG, per germline (reference sequence). The CDR3 spans 13 residues. As DNA, the CDR3 is TGTGCCTGGAGTGCCGTCAGGGCCACTGAAGTTTTCTTT. It encodes CAWSAVRATEVFF.

This chain uses TRBV6-5 with TRBJ2-7; perhaps TRBD2 as D (5 bases). The germline V gene encodes CDR1 MNHEY and CDR2 SVGAGI. The CDR3 sequence is 13 residues long. Trimming cost V 10 bases and J 8 bases, with 21 bases left between them. DNA for the CDR3: TGTGCCACCCGGGGTCCAGCAACGGGAAAGCAGTACTTC. It is translated as CATRGPATGKQYF.

The chain links TRBV19 to TRBJ1-5; D is possibly TRBD1 (5 bases). The CDR3 runs to 17 residues. Germline assignment: CDR1 LNHDA and CDR2 SQIVND (reference sequence). The V end lost 4 bases, the J end lost 2 bases, and 18 bases lay between the germline ends. CDR3 region: CASSSGTKGFRNQPQHF. CDR3 bases: TGTGCCAGTAGTAGTGGCACAAAGGGGTTTCGCAATCAGCCCCAGCATTTT.

This chain joins TRBV7-9 and TRBJ2-7, with TRBD1 as a possible D gene (5 bases). The V gene's germline CDR1 is SEHNR and CDR2 FQNEAQ (reference sequence). This CDR3 comprises 15 residues. V was clipped by 3 bases and J by 0 bases, with 12 bases between them. The CDR3 spells CASSFWQGSSYEQYF. The CDR3 nucleotides read TGTGCCAGCAGCTTTTGGCAGGGCAGCTCCTACGAGCAGTACTTC.

The chain employs TRBV7-9 and TRBJ2-7; 13 bases line up with TRBD2. The CDR3 spans 18 residues. The junction had 14 bases not matched to a gene; V was cut back by 4 bases and J by 5 bases. From germline, CDR1 is SEHNR and CDR2 FQNEAQ (reference sequence). CDR3 coding DNA: TGTGCCAGCAGCTCCCCGACTAGCGGGAGGAGTTTGTCGAACGAGCAGTACTTC. Translation gives CASSSPTSGRSLSNEQYF.

The chain couples TRBV18 to TRBJ1-3; possibly TRBD1 for D (5 bases). The CDR3 is 18 amino acids. Germline loops: CDR1 KGHSH, CDR2 LQKENI. Trimming shortened V by 0 bases and J by 0 bases, and 15 bases separated the two germline ends. CDR3 sequence reads: CASSPPGRGYSSGNTIYF. The CDR3 nucleotides are TGTGCCAGCTCACCACCGGGGAGGGGCTACAGCTCTGGAAACACCATATATTTT.